This is a list of T cell receptor beta chains from one sample in a study of cytomegalovirus exposure and HLA in healthy donors. Assay: immunoSEQ multiplex PCR; the TCRdb copy retains only in-frame clones and omits some. The sample has 150,000 or so clones; about 87% are singletons. Sequenced: PBMCs. Receptors were obtained from a woman aged 25 to 39 in good health and CMV-seronegative. Both conserved end residues are part of each CDR3. Fields, in order: V gene, D gene, J gene, clone size, CDR3 DNA, CDR3 protein. A D gene is named only where the DNA matches it firmly. Clone size appears in some rows only: once, few, many, or a class for an expanded clone.

TRBV5-4,.,TRBJ2-7,.,TGTGCCAGCAGCTCGGAGGGTACGATTTACGAGCAGTACTTC,CASSSEGTIYEQYF
TRBV4-1,.,TRBJ2-5,.,TGCGCCAGCAGCCAACTAAGAAGCGAGACCCAGTACTTC,CASSQLRSETQYF
TRBV5-6,.,TRBJ2-7,once,TGTGCCAGCAGCTTGGGAGGCGACGAGCAGTACTTC,CASSLGGDEQYF
TRBV5-6,TRBD1,TRBJ1-5,.,TGTGCCAGCAGCTTTTCGGCAGGGGGCCAGCCCCAGCATTTT,CASSFSAGGQPQHF
TRBV19,.,TRBJ2-7,once,TGTGCCAGTAGTTTTAGGGGAGGCTCCTACGAGCAGTACTTC,CASSFRGGSYEQYF
TRBV4-1,.,TRBJ2-6,.,TGCGCCAGCAGCCAATGGGACACCGCGAGCTCTGGGGCCAACGTCCTGACTTTC,CASSQWDTASSGANVLTF
TRBV18,.,TRBJ1-1,.,TGTGCCAGCTCACCTGGGGGACTCCAGAACACTGAAGCTTTCTTT,CASSPGGLQNTEAFF
TRBV13,.,TRBJ2-2,once,TGTGCCAGCAGCGGACGGACTATCCCCTACACCGGGGAGCTGTTTTTT,CASSGRTIPYTGELFF
TRBV19,TRBD1,TRBJ1-6,.,TGTGCCAGTAGGCGACAGGGGGCTAATTCACCCCTCCACTTT,CASRRQGANSPLHF
TRBV27,.,TRBJ2-6,.,TGTGCCAGCAGTTCAGTCTCTGGGGCCAACGTCCTGACTTTC,CASSSVSGANVLTF
TRBV12-5,.,TRBJ2-3,.,TGTGCTAGTGGTGTTGGCGGGGCGGATACGCAGTATTTT,CASGVGGADTQYF
TRBV5-1,.,TRBJ1-4,.,TGCGCCAGCAGCCTAGGAGGGCGGGGGCGAGATGAAAAACTGTTTTTT,CASSLGGRGRDEKLFF
TRBV6-5,TRBD1,TRBJ2-3,.,TGTGCCAGCAGTTACTCGGACAGGGCGACGGATACGCAGTATTTT,CASSYSDRATDTQYF
TRBV18,.,TRBJ1-4,.,TGTGCCAGCTCACCGTTACAGGGAGACCTGTTTTTT,CASSPLQGDLFF
TRBV13,.,TRBJ2-7,once,TGTGCCAGCAGCTTAGGACTTTCAAGCTCCTACGAGCAGTACTTC,CASSLGLSSSYEQYF
TRBV10-1,.,TRBJ1-1,.,TGCGCCAGCAGCGCCCGAGAGGGAAAAGCTTTCTTT,CASSAREGKAFF
TRBV27,.,TRBJ1-3,.,TGTGCCAGCAGTTTATCAGGGGGTGGAAACACCATATATTTT,CASSLSGGGNTIYF
TRBV29-1,.,TRBJ2-7,.,TGCAGCGTCCATGCAGGTATCGAGCAGTACTTC,CSVHAGIEQYF
TRBV4-1,.,TRBJ1-3,.,TGCGCCAGCAGCCAGGGCGGAAACACCATATATTTT,CASSQGGNTIYF
TRBV2,.,TRBJ2-4,.,TGTGCCAGCACCGAGAGAAATAACATTCAGTACTTC,CASTERNNIQYF
TRBV19,TRBD2,TRBJ2-7,.,TGTGCCAGTAGTATAGAGGCCAGCGGGGGGGCCCGGTCCTACGAGCAGTACTTC,CASSIEASGGARSYEQYF
TRBV5-4,.,TRBJ1-1,.,TGTGCCACCTCAGGCCTCGGGATGAACACTGAAGCTTTCTTT,CATSGLGMNTEAFF